The present TCR beta chain was sequenced within a study of blood T cell repertoires in COVID-19. On the study more broadly: Spain, Italy and the United States supplied samples that represented acute and convalescent COVID-19. The analysed material was cDNA or gDNA that came from T cells, B-cell-depleted T cells, or PBMCs.

The CDR3 totals 11 residues. Between the trimmed V and J ends, which lost 6 bases and 4 bases, there was a span of 6 bases. The germline CDR1 and CDR2 sequences are LNHDA and SQIVND (reference sequence). Study processing details: Estimation of nucleated cell counts was performed using reference gene primer amplification. Some clones are missing from TCRdb's copy, which holds only in-frame ones; the method was immunoSEQ multiplex PCR. V and J calls and clone size follow that table, whereas D and trimming were derived from the DNA. The sample includes 78,000 or so clones, around nine tenths of them seen just once.

The TCR originated in a man in his fifties or sixties with active or convalescent COVID-19. Sequencing was carried out using peripheral blood. The chain joins TRBV19 to TRBJ1-1, with D hard to call. CDR3 protein: CASRLSTEAFF. The CDR3, as DNA: TGTGCCAGTAGGCTTAGCACTGAAGCTTTCTTT.